The clone carrying this T cell receptor (beta chain) has only a few counts. The sample belongs to a study of T cells of healthy individuals. Each CDR3 protein gets one entry after TCRdb re-called the 5' RACE reads with MiXCR. The sample consists of around 53,000 distinct CDR3 sequences, 14% to 15% of them appearing once. Looked up from germline, CDR1 is DFQATT and CDR2 is SNEGSKA (reference sequence). Trimming removed 0 bases from V and 6 bases from J, with 9 bases in between. The CDR3 is 13 residues long. The TCR originated in a human donor in good health. The chain combines TRBV20-1 with TRBJ1-5, with D perhaps matching TRBD1 (6 bases). For the CDR3, the DNA is TGCAGTGCTAGAGACCAGGGGATTCAGCCCCAGCATTTT. Amino acid sequence: CSARDQGIQPQHF.